This T cell receptor (beta chain) came from a study of blood T cell repertoires in COVID-19. Across the whole study: From the United States, Italy and Spain came samples of acute and convalescent COVID-19.

As handled by the study authors: The authors estimated nucleated cell counts from reference gene primer amplification. The table came from immunoSEQ multiplex PCR; TCRdb's copy has only in-frame clones and leaves some out. D and trimming were read from the DNA, whereas the V and J calls and clone size are those reported in that table. Among some 210,000 clones listed, roughly 87% were seen once. Germline CDR1 is LNHDA and CDR2 is SQIVND (reference sequence). V gave up 6 bases and J gave up 4 bases, with 15 bases separating them. This CDR3 is 14 amino acids long. Participants were placed into cohorts based on the clinical history they reported.

The sample comprised PBMCs or T cells enriched from blood (not recorded which). The TCR was taken from a man in his late teens or twenties with acute COVID-19. V is TRBV19 and J is TRBJ1-1; no clear D. The CDR3 DNA is TGTGCCAGTAGGAACCCGCGAGGAACCACTGAAGCTTTCTTT. This encodes CASRNPRGTTEAFF.